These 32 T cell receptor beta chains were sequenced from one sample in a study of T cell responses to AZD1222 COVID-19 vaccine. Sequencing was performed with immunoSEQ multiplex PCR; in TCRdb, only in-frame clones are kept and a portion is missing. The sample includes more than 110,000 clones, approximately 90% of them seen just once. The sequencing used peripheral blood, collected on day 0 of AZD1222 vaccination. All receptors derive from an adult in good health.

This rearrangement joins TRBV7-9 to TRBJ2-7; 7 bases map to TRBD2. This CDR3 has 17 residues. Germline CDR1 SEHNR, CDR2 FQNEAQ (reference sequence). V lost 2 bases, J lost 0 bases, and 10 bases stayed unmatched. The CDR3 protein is CASSLRVGTMTSYEQYF. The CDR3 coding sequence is TGTGCCAGCAGCTTACGAGTAGGGACTATGACCTCCTACGAGCAGTACTTC.

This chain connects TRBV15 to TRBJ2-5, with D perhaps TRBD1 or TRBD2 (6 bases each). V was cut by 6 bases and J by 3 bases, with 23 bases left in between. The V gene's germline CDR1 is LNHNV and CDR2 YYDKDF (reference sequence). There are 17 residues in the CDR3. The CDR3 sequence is CATSSTGIDRGEETQYF. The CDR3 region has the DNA TGTGCCACCAGTAGTACAGGGATTGATAGGGGGGAAGAGACCCAGTACTTC.

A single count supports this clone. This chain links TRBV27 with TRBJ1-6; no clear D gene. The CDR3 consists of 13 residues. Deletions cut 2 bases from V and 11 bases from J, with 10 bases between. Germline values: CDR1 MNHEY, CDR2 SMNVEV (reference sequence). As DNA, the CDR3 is TGTGCCAGCAGTTTAGGCCCAAGGACACCCCTCCACTTT. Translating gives CASSLGPRTPLHF.

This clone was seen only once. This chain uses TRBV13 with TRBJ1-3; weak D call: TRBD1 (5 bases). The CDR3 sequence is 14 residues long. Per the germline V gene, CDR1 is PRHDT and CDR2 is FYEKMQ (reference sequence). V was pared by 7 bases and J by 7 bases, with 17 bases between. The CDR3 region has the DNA TGTGCCAGCAACAATAGAGGGGTTATCAACACCATATATTTT. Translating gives CASNNRGVINTIYF.

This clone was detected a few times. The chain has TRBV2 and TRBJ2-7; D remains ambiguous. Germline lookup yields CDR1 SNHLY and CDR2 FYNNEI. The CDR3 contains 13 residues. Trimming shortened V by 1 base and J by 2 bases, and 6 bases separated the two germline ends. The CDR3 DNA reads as TGTGCCAGCAGTGAAGGGGGTCCCTACGAGCAGTACTTC. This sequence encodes CASSEGGPYEQYF.

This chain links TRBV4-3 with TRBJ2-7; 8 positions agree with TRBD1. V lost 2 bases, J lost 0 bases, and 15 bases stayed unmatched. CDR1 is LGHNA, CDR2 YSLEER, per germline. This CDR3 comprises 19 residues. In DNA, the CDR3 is TGCGCCAGCAGCCAATTTTTCCACTTCCCAGGACAGGGCTCCTACGAGCAGTACTTC. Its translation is CASSQFFHFPGQGSYEQYF.

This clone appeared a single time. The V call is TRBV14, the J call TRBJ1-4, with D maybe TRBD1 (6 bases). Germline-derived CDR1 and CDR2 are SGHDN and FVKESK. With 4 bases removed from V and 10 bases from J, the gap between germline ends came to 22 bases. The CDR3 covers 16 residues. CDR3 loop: CASSRTVRLDLGKLFF. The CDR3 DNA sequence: TGTGCCAGCAGCCGGACAGTACGGCTCGACTTGGGAAAACTGTTTTTT.

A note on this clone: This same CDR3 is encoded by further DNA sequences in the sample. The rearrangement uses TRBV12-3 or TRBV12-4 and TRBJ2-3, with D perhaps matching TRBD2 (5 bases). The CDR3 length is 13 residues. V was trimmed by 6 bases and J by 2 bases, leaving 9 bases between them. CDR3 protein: CASSRGLTDTQYF. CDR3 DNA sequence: TGTGCCAGCAGCAGAGGACTCACAGATACGCAGTATTTT.

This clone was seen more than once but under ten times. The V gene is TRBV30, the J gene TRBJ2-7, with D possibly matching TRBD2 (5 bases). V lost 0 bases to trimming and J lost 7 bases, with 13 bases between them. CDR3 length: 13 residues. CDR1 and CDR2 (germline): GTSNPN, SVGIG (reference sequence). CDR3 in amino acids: CAWSVQGSGEQYF. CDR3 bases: TGTGCCTGGAGTGTACAAGGGTCGGGGGAGCAGTACTTC.

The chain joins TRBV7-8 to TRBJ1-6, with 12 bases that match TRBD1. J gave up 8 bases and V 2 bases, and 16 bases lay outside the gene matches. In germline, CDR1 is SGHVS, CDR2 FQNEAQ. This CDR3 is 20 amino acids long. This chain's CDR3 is CASSLTRDRGLSLADSPLHF. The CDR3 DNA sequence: TGTGCCAGCAGCTTAACCCGGGACAGGGGGCTGAGTTTAGCTGATTCACCCCTCCACTTT.

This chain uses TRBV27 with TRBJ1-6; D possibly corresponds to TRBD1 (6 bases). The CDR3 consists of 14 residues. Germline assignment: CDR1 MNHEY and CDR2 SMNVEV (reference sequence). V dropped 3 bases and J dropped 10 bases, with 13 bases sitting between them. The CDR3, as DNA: TGTGCCAGCAGTTTTGGGGGGGCTGGATCACCCCTCCACTTT. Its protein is CASSFGGAGSPLHF.

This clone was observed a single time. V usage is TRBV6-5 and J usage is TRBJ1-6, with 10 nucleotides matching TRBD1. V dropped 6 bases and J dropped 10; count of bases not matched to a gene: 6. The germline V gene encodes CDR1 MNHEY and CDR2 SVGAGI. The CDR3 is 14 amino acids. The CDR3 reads CASRTGGADSPLHF. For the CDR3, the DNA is TGTGCCAGCAGGACAGGGGGCGCGGACTCACCCCTCCACTTT.

CDR3 region: CASSLDGAGTDTQYF. In DNA, the CDR3 is TGTGCCAGCAGCTTAGATGGCGCAGGTACAGATACGCAGTATTTT. J is TRBJ2-3 and V is TRBV11-2; D is undetermined. Per germline, CDR1 SGHAT and CDR2 FQNNGV. V was clipped by 0 bases and J by 3 bases, with 10 bases between them. CDR3 length: 15 residues.

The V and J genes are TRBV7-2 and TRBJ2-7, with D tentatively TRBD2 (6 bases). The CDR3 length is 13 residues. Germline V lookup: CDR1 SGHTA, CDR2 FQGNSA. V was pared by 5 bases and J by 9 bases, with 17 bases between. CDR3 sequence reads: CASSPGTGPRQYF. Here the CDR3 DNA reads TGTGCCAGCAGCCCAGGGACTGGACCGAGGCAGTACTTC.

The DNA of the CDR3 is TGTGCCAGCAGTGGCAGGACTAGCACCCGCAAGGGGGACAATGAGCAGTTCTTC. Encoded protein: CASSGRTSTRKGDNEQFF. The chain has TRBV2 and TRBJ2-1; 8 nucleotides agree with TRBD2. Germline lookup yields CDR1 SNHLY and CDR2 FYNNEI. Trimming removed 4 bases from V and 5 bases from J; junction bases left unmatched: 16. The length of the CDR3 is 18 residues.

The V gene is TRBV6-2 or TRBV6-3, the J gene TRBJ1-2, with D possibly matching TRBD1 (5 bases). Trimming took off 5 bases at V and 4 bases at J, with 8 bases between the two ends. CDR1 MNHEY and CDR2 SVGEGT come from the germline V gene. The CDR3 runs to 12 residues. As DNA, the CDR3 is TGTGCCAGCAGTCCCCAGGGCTATGGCTACACCTTC. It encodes CASSPQGYGYTF.

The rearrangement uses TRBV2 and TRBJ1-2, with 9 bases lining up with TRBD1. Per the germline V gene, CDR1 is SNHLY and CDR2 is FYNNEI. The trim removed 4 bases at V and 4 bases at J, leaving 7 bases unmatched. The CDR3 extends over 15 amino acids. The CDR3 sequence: CASSATGGGSYGYTF. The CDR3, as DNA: TGTGCCAGCAGTGCCACAGGGGGCGGATCCTATGGCTACACCTTC.

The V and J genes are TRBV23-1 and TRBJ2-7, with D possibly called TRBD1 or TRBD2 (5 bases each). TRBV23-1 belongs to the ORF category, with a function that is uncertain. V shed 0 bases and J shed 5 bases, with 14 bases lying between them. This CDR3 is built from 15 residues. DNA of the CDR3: TGCGCCAGCAGTCAATCGGTGAGGGGCCCCAACGAGCAGTACTTC. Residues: CASSQSVRGPNEQYF.

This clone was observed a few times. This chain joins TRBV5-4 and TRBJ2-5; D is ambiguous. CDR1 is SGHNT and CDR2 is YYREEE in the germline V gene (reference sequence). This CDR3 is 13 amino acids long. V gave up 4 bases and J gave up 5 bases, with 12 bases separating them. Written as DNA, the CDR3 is TGTGCCAGCAGCCCCGCGTCGTCTGAGACCCAGTACTTC. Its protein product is CASSPASSETQYF. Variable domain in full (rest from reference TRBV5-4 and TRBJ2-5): ETGVTQSPTHLIKTRGQQVTLRCSSQSGHNTVSWYQQALGQGPQFIFQYYREEENGRGNFPPRFSGLQFPNYSSELNVNALELDDSALYLCASSPASSETQYFGPGTRLLVL.

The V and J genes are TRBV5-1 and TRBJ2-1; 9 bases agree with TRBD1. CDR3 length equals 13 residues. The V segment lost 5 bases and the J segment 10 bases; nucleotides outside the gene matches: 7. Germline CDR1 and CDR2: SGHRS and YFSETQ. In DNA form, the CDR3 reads TGCGCCAGCAGTTATAACGGACAGGGGGAGCAGTTCTTC. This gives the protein CASSYNGQGEQFF.

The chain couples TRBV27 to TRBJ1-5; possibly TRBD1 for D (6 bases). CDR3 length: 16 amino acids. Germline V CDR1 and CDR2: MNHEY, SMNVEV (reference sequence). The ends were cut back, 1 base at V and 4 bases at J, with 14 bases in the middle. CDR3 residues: CASSLLGTGKNQPQHF. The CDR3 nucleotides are TGTGCCAGCAGTTTATTGGGTACAGGGAAAAATCAGCCCCAGCATTTT.

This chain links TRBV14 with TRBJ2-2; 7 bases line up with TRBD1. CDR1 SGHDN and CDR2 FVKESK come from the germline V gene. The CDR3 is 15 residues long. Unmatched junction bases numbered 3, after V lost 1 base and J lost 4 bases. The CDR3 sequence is CASSQVTGPTGELFF. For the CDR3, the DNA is TGTGCCAGCAGCCAAGTGACAGGGCCCACCGGGGAGCTGTTTTTT.

CDR3 amino acids: CASSLTLGSNEKLFF. CDR3 nucleotides: TGTGCCAGCAGCTTAACCCTCGGCAGTAATGAAAAACTGTTTTTT. The rearrangement joins TRBV11-2 to TRBJ1-4, with D hard to call. Germline V lookup: CDR1 SGHAT, CDR2 FQNNGV. Trimming took 2 bases from V and 4 from J, leaving 11 bases between them. CDR3 length: 15 residues. The full variable domain, completed using reference TRBV11-2 and TRBJ1-4, is EAGVAQSPRYKIIEKRQSVAFWCNPISGHATLYWYQQILGQGPKLLIQFQNNGVVDDSQLPKDRFSAERLKGVDSTLKIQPAKLEDSAVYLCASSLTLGSNEKLFFGSGTQLSVL.

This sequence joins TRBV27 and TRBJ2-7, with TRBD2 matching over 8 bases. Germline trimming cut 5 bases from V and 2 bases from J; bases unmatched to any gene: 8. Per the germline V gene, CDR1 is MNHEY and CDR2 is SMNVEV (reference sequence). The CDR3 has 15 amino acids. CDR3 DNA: TGTGCCAGCAGTCTTACTAGCGGAACAACCTACGAGCAGTACTTC. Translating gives CASSLTSGTTYEQYF.

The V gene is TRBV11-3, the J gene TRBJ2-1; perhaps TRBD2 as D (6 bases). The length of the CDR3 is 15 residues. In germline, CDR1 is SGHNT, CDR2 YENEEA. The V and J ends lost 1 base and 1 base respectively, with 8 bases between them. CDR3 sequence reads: CASSLGLASYNEQFF. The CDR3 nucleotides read TGTGCCAGCAGCTTAGGGCTAGCGTCCTACAATGAGCAGTTCTTC.

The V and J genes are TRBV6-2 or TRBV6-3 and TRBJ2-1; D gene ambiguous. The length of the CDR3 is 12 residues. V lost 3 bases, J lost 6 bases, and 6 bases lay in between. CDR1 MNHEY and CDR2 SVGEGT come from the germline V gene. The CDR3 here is CASSYPPNEQFF. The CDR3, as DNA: TGTGCCAGCAGTTATCCGCCCAATGAGCAGTTCTTC.

The CDR3 here is CASSRLPGQGAFF. In nucleotides, the CDR3 is TGTGCCAGCAGTCGCCTCCCGGGACAGGGGGCTTTCTTT. This chain links TRBV27 with TRBJ1-1; 10 positions agree with TRBD1. The length of the CDR3 is 13 residues. The germline gives CDR1 MNHEY, CDR2 SMNVEV (reference sequence). The junction had 8 bases not matched to a gene; V was cut back by 5 bases and J by 11 bases.

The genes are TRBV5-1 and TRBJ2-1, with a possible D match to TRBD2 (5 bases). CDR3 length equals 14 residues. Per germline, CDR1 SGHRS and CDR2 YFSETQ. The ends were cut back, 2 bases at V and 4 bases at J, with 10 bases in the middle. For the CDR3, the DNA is TGCGCCAGCAGCTTCGGGATCAGATACAATGAGCAGTTCTTC. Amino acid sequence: CASSFGIRYNEQFF. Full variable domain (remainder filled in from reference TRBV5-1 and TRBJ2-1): KAGVTQTPRYLIKTRGQQVTLSCSPISGHRSVSWYQQTPGQGLQFLFEYFSETQRNKGNFPGRFSGRQFSNSRSEMNVSTLELGDSALYLCASSFGIRYNEQFFGPGTRLTVL.

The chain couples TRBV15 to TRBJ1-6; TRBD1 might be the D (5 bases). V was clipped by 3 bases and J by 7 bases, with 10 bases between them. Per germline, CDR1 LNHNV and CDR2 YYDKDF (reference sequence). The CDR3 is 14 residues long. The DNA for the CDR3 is TGTGCCACCAGCAGGGGGACGGGAAATTCACCCCTCCACTTT. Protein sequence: CATSRGTGNSPLHF.

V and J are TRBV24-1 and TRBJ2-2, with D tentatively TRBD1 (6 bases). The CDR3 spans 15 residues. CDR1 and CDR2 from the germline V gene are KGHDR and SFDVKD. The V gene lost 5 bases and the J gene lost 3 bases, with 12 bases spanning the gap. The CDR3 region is CATSVSGAHTGELFF. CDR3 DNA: TGTGCCACCAGTGTTTCAGGGGCACACACCGGGGAGCTGTTTTTT.

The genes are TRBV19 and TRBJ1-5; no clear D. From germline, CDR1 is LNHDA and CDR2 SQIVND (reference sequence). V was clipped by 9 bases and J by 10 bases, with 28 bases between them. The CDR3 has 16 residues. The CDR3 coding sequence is TGTGCCAGCGCTCGTGGGCTACAGTCATCAGCTCGACCCCAGCATTTT. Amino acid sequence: CASARGLQSSARPQHF.

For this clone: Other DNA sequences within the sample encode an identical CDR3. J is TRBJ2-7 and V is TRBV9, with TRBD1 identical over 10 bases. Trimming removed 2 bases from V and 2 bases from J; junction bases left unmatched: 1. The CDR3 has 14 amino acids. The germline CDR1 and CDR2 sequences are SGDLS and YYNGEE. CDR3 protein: CASSVGTGAYEQYF. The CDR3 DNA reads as TGTGCCAGCAGCGTCGGGACAGGGGCCTACGAGCAGTACTTC.